This T cell receptor beta chain is drawn from a study of regulatory T cells in long-lasting Graves disease. Indicated time point: newly diagnosed GD, antithyroid drugs for less than 3 months. The TCR library was prepared using RNA isolated from PBMCs. Enrollment of patients was through an endocrinology department in Xi'an, China. The authors built TCR beta libraries using iRepertoire HTBI primers and Arm-PCR of CDR3 regions. TCRdb analysed the multiplex PCR reads with MiXCR anew, one entry per CDR3 protein. Of around 450,000 distinct CDR3 sequences listed, approximately 16% were seen once; the top ten hold about 7.6%. In its sample, this clonotype was seen many times. CDR3 length equals 15 residues. J was trimmed by 5 bases and V by 3 bases; bases with no gene match: 4. These same records also appear under a second study, on T cells in Graves' hyperthyroidism and ophthalmopathy.

The receptor was derived from a woman between 40 and 50 years old with Graves disease. The sample in question was peripheral blood mononuclear cells (PBMCs), obtained at new diagnosis, from a patient treated with antithyroid drugs. The chain combines TRBV12-3 or TRBV12-4 with TRBJ2-1; 10 nucleotides line up with TRBD1. The CDR3 loop is CASSFDRGRDNEQFF. The CDR3 bases are TGTGCCAGCAGTTTCGACAGGGGGCGGGACAATGAGCAGTTCTTC.